The rows below give T cell receptor beta chains drawn from one sample of a study of shared clonotypes between healthy human individuals. The assay was immunoSEQ multiplex PCR, and TCRdb's table has in-frame clones only and misses some. There are 2,500,000 or so clones in the sample; 85% to 95% occur only once, and roughly 0.34% lies in the top ten. Sequencing was done on a sample of naive CD4+ T cells from PBMCs. The origin of the receptors is a man aged 18 to 29 in good health. Some clones in this sample may be carry-over from other donors' samples. Each CDR3 is given with its conserved first and last residue.

CDR3aa,j_gene,v_gene,len
CASSQDPGASYGYTF,TRBJ1-2,TRBV4-3,15
CASGSGTATANEQFF,TRBJ2-1,TRBV12-5,15
CASSSEEGQALYGYTF,TRBJ1-2,TRBV7-9,16
CASIPGGDRTEAFF,TRBJ1-1,TRBV28,14
CASSWVATDTALAKNIQYF,TRBJ2-4,TRBV7-9,19
CASSPSRGQGRDEQFF,TRBJ2-1,TRBV19,16
CASSPGTYEQYF,TRBJ2-7,TRBV6-1,12
CASSPTYSNQPQHF,TRBJ1-5,TRBV27,14
CASSPRTGGARRNTEAFF,TRBJ1-1,TRBV21-1,18
CASILRPCIQYF,TRBJ2-4,TRBV6-8,12
CASSDWRGGSYEQYF,TRBJ2-7,TRBV2,15
CSASRNQPQHF,TRBJ1-5,TRBV20-1,11
CAITKDRAYEQYF,TRBJ2-7,TRBV10-3,13
CASSRGSLSSYEQYF,TRBJ2-7,TRBV14,15
CASSEGSPDTQYF,TRBJ2-3,TRBV10-1,13
CASSHGLNFAPHEQYF,TRBJ2-7,TRBV6-6,16
CASSLATGGQEKLFF,TRBJ1-4,TRBV7-9,15
CASSHQLAGGDNEQFF,TRBJ2-1,TRBV4-2,16
CASSPGQLSSGNTIYF,TRBJ1-3,TRBV18,16
CASSLSVLRPTGNYGYTF,TRBJ1-2,TRBV27,18
CASSSYEGINEKLFF,TRBJ1-4,TRBV5-1,15
CASSRGEGTANTGELFF,TRBJ2-2,TRBV28,17
CASSHIRDTTGNTIYF,TRBJ1-3,TRBV14,16
CASSRDRGRADTQYF,TRBJ2-3,TRBV7-9,15
CASRGWGNEQYF,TRBJ2-7,TRBV2,12
CASSSGSLLTEAFF,TRBJ1-1,TRBV7-3,14
CASSKTGPRTEAFF,TRBJ1-1,TRBV28,14
CASSLRGPANTGELFF,TRBJ2-2,TRBV7-3,16
CASSFPFLSGELFF,TRBJ2-2,TRBV28,14
CASSSTGFQETQYF,TRBJ2-5,TRBV5-1,14
CASREGQLNTEAFF,TRBJ1-1,TRBV6-5,14
CASRLTGLSGEKLFF,TRBJ1-4,TRBV5-1,15
CASSQVTSGKGTQYF,TRBJ2-3,TRBV4-2,15
CASSLVVGTGYIPEEFF,TRBJ2-1,TRBV7-2,17
CATSPISGAPGYTF,TRBJ1-2,TRBV15,14
CASRLSGLAGYNEQFF,TRBJ2-1,TRBV19,16
CASSLVWYKADHEQFF,TRBJ2-1,TRBV28,16
CASSLSSGLWPQHF,TRBJ1-5,TRBV5-1,14
CASSLGPSTDTQYF,TRBJ2-3,TRBV7-6,14
CASRRDRQYSYEQYF,TRBJ2-7,TRBV2,15
CASSESAVRGYTF,TRBJ1-2,TRBV2,13
CASKRIGARYGYTF,TRBJ1-2,TRBV11-2,14
CASSLSTGGEQYF,TRBJ2-7,TRBV5-4,13
CASNQGLAGTGETQYF,TRBJ2-5,TRBV5-4,16
CASCKWGYGYTF,TRBJ1-2,TRBV6-1,12
CASSKGQGLYNEQFF,TRBJ2-1,TRBV5-6,15
CASSSLSGPAHEQFF,TRBJ2-1,TRBV7-3,15
CASSRRRDSYNEQFF,TRBJ2-1,TRBV5-4,15
CASSSSRTVTPRDGEAFF,TRBJ1-1,TRBV27,18
CASSAPGEPWESYEQYF,TRBJ2-7,TRBV11-2,17
CASSGAHGTNYNEQFF,TRBJ2-1,TRBV19,16
CASSLVGGSGFF,TRBJ2-1,TRBV11-2,12
CASSPNLSEQFF,TRBJ2-1,TRBV7-2,12
CASSLASPYEQYF,TRBJ2-7,TRBV5-1,13
CASSLAPPGSNQPQHF,TRBJ1-5,TRBV7-2,16